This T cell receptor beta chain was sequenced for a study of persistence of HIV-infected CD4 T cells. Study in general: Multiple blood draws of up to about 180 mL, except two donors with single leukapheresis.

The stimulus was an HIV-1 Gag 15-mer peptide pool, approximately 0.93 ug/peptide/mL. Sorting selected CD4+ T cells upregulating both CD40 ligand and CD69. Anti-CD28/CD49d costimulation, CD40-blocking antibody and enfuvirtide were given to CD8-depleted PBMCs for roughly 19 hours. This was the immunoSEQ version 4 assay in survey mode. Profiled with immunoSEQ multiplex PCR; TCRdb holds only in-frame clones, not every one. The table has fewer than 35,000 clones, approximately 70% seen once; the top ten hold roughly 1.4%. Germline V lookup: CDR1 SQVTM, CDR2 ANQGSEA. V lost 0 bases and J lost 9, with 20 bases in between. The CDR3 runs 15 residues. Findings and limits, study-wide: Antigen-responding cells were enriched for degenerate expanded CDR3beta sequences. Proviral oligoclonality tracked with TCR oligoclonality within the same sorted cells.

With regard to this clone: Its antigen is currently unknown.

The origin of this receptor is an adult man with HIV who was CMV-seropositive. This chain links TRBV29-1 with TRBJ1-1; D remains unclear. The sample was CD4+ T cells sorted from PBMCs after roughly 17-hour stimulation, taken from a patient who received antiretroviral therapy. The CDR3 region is CSVEDTSPEEAKAFF. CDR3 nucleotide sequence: TGCAGCGTTGAAGATACCTCACCTGAAGAGGCCAAAGCTTTCTTT.